Reported below is one T cell receptor beta chain. The primer mix had 60 Vbeta and 13 Jbeta primers. Data came from immunoSEQ multiplex PCR; TCRdb stores just in-frame clones and leaves some out. The repertoire consists of 100,000 to 150,000 clones, with 60% to 80% occurring once and the leading ten covering approximately 3.5%. This sample was included in a study of cytomegalovirus exposure and HLA in healthy donors. Germline CDR1 reads MNHEY; CDR2 reads SVGAGI. The CDR3 has 15 amino acids. The V gene end was trimmed by 6 bases and the J gene end by 7 bases; junction bases not matched to a gene: 8. The source material was PBMCs. The gene calls are TRBV6-5 and TRBJ2-1, with 11 nucleotides matching TRBD2. This receptor was taken from a man aged 25 to 40 in good health and CMV-seronegative. CDR3 coding DNA: TGTGCCAGCAGGGCCATAGCGGGGGGGCGAAATGAGCAGTTCTTC. The encoded protein is CASRAIAGGRNEQFF.